The rows below give T cell receptor beta chains drawn from one sample of a study of immune evolution from preneoplasia to lung adenocarcinoma. Clones were sequenced by immunoSEQ multiplex PCR, and TCRdb holds only the in-frame ones, with some missing. This sample carries about 3,700 clones, approximately 85% of them seen once, and the ten largest clones take around 2.2%. The specimen sequenced was FFPE invasive lung adenocarcinoma tissue. These receptors were taken from a person aged 45-65 years with lung adenocarcinoma. Each CDR3 is given with its conserved first and last residue. The D gene is left open where the match is weak. Where a row states a size, it is once, few, many or the class of an expanded clone; other rows omit it.

D	J	size	V	length	DNA	CDR3
TRBD1	TRBJ1-2	few	TRBV6-1	13	TGTGCCACCTGGGACAGGGGTAACTATGGCTACACCTTC	CATWDRGNYGYTF
.	TRBJ1-5	.	TRBV6-4	15	TGTGCCAGCAGTGAGTATCAGGTGGTCGGCCGGCCCCAGCATTTT	CASSEYQVVGRPQHF
TRBD1	TRBJ1-2	.	TRBV11-2	14	TGTGCCAGCAGAAAAACAGGGGGGTATGGTGGCTACACCTTC	CASRKTGGYGGYTF
TRBD2	TRBJ2-7	.	TRBV7-6	16	TGTGCCAGCAGCCGTGGTACTAGCGGGTTCTCCTACGAGCAGTACTTC	CASSRGTSGFSYEQYF
.	TRBJ2-5	.	TRBV4-1	15	TGCGCCAGCAGCCAAGATCTGGGCGGGAAGGAGACCCAGTACTTC	CASSQDLGGKETQYF
.	TRBJ2-7	.	TRBV2	13	TGTGCCAGCAGTGTGACCGGCAACTACGAGCAGTACTTC	CASSVTGNYEQYF
TRBD1	TRBJ1-2	.	TRBV6-1	14	TGTGCCAGCATCGCCCGACAGGGGGGCTATGGCTACACCTTC	CASIARQGGYGYTF
TRBD1	TRBJ2-7	.	TRBV5-1	13	TGCGCCACGAGGACAGGGGCGTCCTACGAGCAGTACTTC	CATRTGASYEQYF
TRBD1	TRBJ1-5	.	TRBV19	15	TGTGCCAGTGCCGACCAGGGGGGAGAGGATCAGCCCCAGCATTTT	CASADQGGEDQPQHF
TRBD1	TRBJ1-1	once	TRBV28	13	TGTGCCAGCACTAGGGGGCGGATATCTGAAGCTTTCTTT	CASTRGRISEAFF
.	TRBJ1-4	few	TRBV2	12	TGTGCCAGCAGTGTAACAGGAGAAAAACTGTTTTTT	CASSVTGEKLFF
.	TRBJ2-5	.	TRBV7-9	17	TGTGCCAGCAGCCTACTAACGGGAAACTTAGACCGGGAGACCCAGTACTTC	CASSLLTGNLDRETQYF
.	TRBJ1-2	.	TRBV28	14	TGTGCCAGCAGTTGGAGTGGTGCCCTCTATGGCTACACCTTC	CASSWSGALYGYTF
.	TRBJ2-2	.	TRBV7-8	15	TGTGCCAGCAGCTTAGAGGAATCGGGGACCGGGGAGCTGTTTTTT	CASSLEESGTGELFF
TRBD1	TRBJ1-1	.	TRBV18	15	TGTGCCAGCTCACCCCGCGGGACAGGGAACACTGAAGCTTTCTTT	CASSPRGTGNTEAFF
.	TRBJ2-2	large	TRBV11-2	14	TGTGCCAGCAGCTCCGGACAGAACACCGGGGAGCTGTTTTTT	CASSSGQNTGELFF
TRBD1	TRBJ2-7	.	TRBV13	15	TGTGCCAGCAGCTCTCTGGGACAGATCTCCTACGAGCAGTACTTC	CASSSLGQISYEQYF
.	TRBJ1-1	.	TRBV2	14	TGTGCCAGCAGTGAAGGGAGAATGAACACTGAAGCTTTCTTT	CASSEGRMNTEAFF
.	TRBJ2-5	once	TRBV7-9	13	TGTGCCAGCGGCGGGGCAGGGCAAGAGACCCAGTACTTC	CASGGAGQETQYF
.	TRBJ1-1	.	TRBV18	13	TGTGCCAGCTCACCGAGAGGGAACACTGAAGCTTTCTTT	CASSPRGNTEAFF
.	TRBJ1-1	.	TRBV10-2	14	TGCGCCAGCAGTGAAGGCGAATTCGGAACTGAAGCTTTCTTT	CASSEGEFGTEAFF
.	TRBJ2-3	.	TRBV29-1	12	TGCAGCGTGACCAAAGGGCCAGATACGCAGTATTTT	CSVTKGPDTQYF
TRBD2	TRBJ2-3	.	TRBV6-5	11	TGTGCCAGCAGTCCGGGGGGTACGCAGTATTTT	CASSPGGTQYF
.	TRBJ2-1	.	TRBV5-1	15	TGCGCCAGCAGCTTGGATAAGCGGGACAACAATGAGCAGTTCTTC	CASSLDKRDNNEQFF
TRBD2	TRBJ2-5	.	TRBV7-3	15	TGTGCCAGCAGCTTAAACGCGGGAGGGTCTGGGACCCAGTACTTC	CASSLNAGGSGTQYF
.	TRBJ2-7	few	TRBV2	14	TGTGCCAGCAGGGACAACCCGGACAGCTACGAGCAGTACTTC	CASRDNPDSYEQYF
.	TRBJ2-7	.	TRBV6-1	11	TGTGCCAGCATACTGGGAGGCGAGCAGTACTTC	CASILGGEQYF
TRBD1	TRBJ1-4	.	TRBV30	13	TGTGCCTGGAGTAGACAGGGTGCTGAAAAACTGTTTTTT	CAWSRQGAEKLFF
.	TRBJ2-5	.	TRBV23-1	12	TGCGCCCCTCACTACGAGATGGAGACCCAGTACTTC	CAPHYEMETQYF
.	TRBJ1-4	.	TRBV5-1	13	TGCGCCAGCAGCTTGGAGACGAATGAAAAACTGTTTTTT	CASSLETNEKLFF
TRBD2	TRBJ2-1	.	TRBV7-9	16	TGTGCCAGCAGCTTAGTCGAGCGGGGGGGAAGCAATGAGCAGTTCTTC	CASSLVERGGSNEQFF
TRBD1	TRBJ1-1	.	TRBV28	14	TGTGCCAGCAGTTTTAGGGGGCGCAGCACTGAAGCTTTCTTT	CASSFRGRSTEAFF
.	TRBJ2-1	.	TRBV5-5	14	TGTGCCAGCAGCTTGATACAGGGCTACAATGAGCAGTTCTTC	CASSLIQGYNEQFF
.	TRBJ2-3	.	TRBV2	15	TGTGCCAGCAGCAGACAACGACCGAGCCAAGATACGCAGTATTTT	CASSRQRPSQDTQYF
TRBD1	TRBJ1-1	.	TRBV5-5	15	TGTGCCAGCAGCCCAGGTGACAGGGGGGGCACTGAAGCTTTCTTT	CASSPGDRGGTEAFF
TRBD2	TRBJ2-1	.	TRBV7-2	16	TGTGCCAGCAGCTTAGGCGTTACTAGCGGGGGGGCCAGGCAGTTCTTC	CASSLGVTSGGARQFF
.	TRBJ2-5	.	TRBV28	12	TGTGCCAGCAGTGATTTGACCGAGCCGCAGTACTTC	CASSDLTEPQYF
TRBD2	TRBJ2-1	.	TRBV4-1	16	TGCGCCAGCAGCCCGCCCGGACTAGCGGGACGCAATGAGCAGTTCTTC	CASSPPGLAGRNEQFF
TRBD2	TRBJ2-1	.	TRBV5-1	17	TGCGCCAGCAGCTTGGAACCCCTAGCGGGAAACTACAATGAGCAGTTCTTC	CASSLEPLAGNYNEQFF
.	TRBJ1-4	.	TRBV10-3	14	TGTGCCACCAAAGACCATGGCATTAATGAAAAACTGTTTTTT	CATKDHGINEKLFF
TRBD1	TRBJ1-2	.	TRBV18	16	TGTGCCAGCTCCCCAGGAGGGACAGGGCCCCTCTATGGCTACACCTTC	CASSPGGTGPLYGYTF
.	TRBJ2-3	.	TRBV30	14	TGTGCCTGGAGTGTATGGGGGAGTACAGATACGCAGTATTTT	CAWSVWGSTDTQYF
.	TRBJ2-3	.	TRBV10-1	12	TGCGCCAGCTCCCCGAACGGGGATACGCAGTATTTT	CASSPNGDTQYF
.	TRBJ2-7	few	TRBV5-1	15	TGCGCCAGCAGCCCGGACGCGGACGGATCCTACGAGCAGTACTTC	CASSPDADGSYEQYF
TRBD1	TRBJ1-1	.	TRBV7-9	14	TGTGCCAGCAGCTTAGGTCAGGGGGCTTCTGAAGCTTTCTTT	CASSLGQGASEAFF
.	TRBJ2-5	.	TRBV19	14	TGTGCCAGTAGTACCGGCGGGGTCCCACAGACCCAGTACTTC	CASSTGGVPQTQYF